Shown below are 2 T cell receptor beta chains from a single sample sequenced in a study of blood T cell repertoires in COVID-19. The table came from immunoSEQ multiplex PCR; TCRdb's copy has only in-frame clones and leaves some out. The table has around 52,000 clones, around 80% seen once. Sequencing used peripheral blood. The receptors derive from a woman aged 80 or over with acute or convalescent COVID-19.

The gene calls are TRBV7-6 and TRBJ1-1; unclear D gene. Trimming took off 1 base at V and 1 base at J, with 10 bases between the two ends. Germline V gene sequence: CDR1 SGHVS, CDR2 FNYEAQ. The CDR3 is 15 residues long. The CDR3 reads CASSLDHNTNTEAFF. The CDR3 coding sequence is TGTGCCAGCAGCTTAGATCACAATACGAACACTGAAGCTTTCTTT.

The V call is TRBV4-1, the J call TRBJ2-3; D is undetermined. The length of the CDR3 is 15 residues. Trimming took off 1 base at V and 0 bases at J, with 8 bases between the two ends. The germline gives CDR1 MGHRA, CDR2 YSYEKL. In nucleotides, the CDR3 is TGCGCCAGCAGCCAAGGCCAGAGGAGCACAGATACGCAGTATTTT. As protein: CASSQGQRSTDTQYF.